This T cell receptor beta chain was identified during a study of cytomegalovirus exposure and HLA in healthy donors. Overall study results and limits: Cytomegalovirus-associated TCR beta chains were listed, numbering over 150.

CDR3 length equals 14 residues. V lost 1 base and J 3 bases, leaving 9 bases between the germline ends. Germline loops: CDR1 MGHRA, CDR2 YSYEKL. Details on this clone: Its antigen is as yet unknown.

A multiplex PCR was run with 60 Vbeta primers and 13 Jbeta primers. Libraries were prepared by immunoSEQ multiplex PCR; TCRdb keeps only in-frame clonotypes and omits some of them. The sample lists 62,000 or so clones; around 87% were seen once. Healthy bone marrow donors formed the donor group. J is TRBJ1-2 and V is TRBV4-1, with TRBD1 as a possible D gene (5 bases). The origin of this receptor is a man younger than 30 in good health and CMV-seronegative. Material: PBMCs. DNA of the CDR3: TGCGCCAGCAGCCAAGTAGGGGTGGACTATGGCTACACCTTC. Its translation is CASSQVGVDYGYTF.